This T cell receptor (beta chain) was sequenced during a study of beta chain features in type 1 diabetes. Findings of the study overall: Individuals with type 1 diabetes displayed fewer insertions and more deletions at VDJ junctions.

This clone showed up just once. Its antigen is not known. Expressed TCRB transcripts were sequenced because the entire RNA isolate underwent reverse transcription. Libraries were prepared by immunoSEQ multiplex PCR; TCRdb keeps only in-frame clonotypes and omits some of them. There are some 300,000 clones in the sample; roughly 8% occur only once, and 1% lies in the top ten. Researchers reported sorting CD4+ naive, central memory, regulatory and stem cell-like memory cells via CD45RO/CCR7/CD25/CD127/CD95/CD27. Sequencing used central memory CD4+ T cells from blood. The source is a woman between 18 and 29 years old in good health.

The CDR3 reads CASSLVSARGEAFF. The CDR3 region has the DNA TGCGCCAGCAGCTTGGTATCGGCCCGGGGTGAAGCTTTCTTT. This chain joins TRBV5-1 and TRBJ1-1, with unresolved D. V dropped 0 bases and J dropped 7 bases, with 13 bases sitting between them. Germline CDR1 is SGHRS and CDR2 is YFSETQ. The CDR3 sequence is 14 residues long. Looking up the rest from reference TRBV5-1 and TRBJ1-1 gives the full variable domain: KAGVTQTPRYLIKTRGQQVTLSCSPISGHRSVSWYQQTPGQGLQFLFEYFSETQRNKGNFPGRFSGRQFSNSRSEMNVSTLELGDSALYLCASSLVSARGEAFFGQGTRLTVV.